This T cell receptor (beta chain) was sequenced for a study of cytomegalovirus exposure and HLA in healthy donors. On this clone: Its antigen is as yet unknown.

CDR3 length: 14 residues. Germline V lookup: CDR1 SGHTA, CDR2 FQGNSA. Trimming pared 6 bases from V and 1 base from J, leaving 11 bases between. Notes on the study in general: Sequencing depth across donors, presence/absence analyses assumed, was roughly uniform. The HLA-A and HLA-B alleles of most subjects were reportedly predicted accurately from TCR beta sequences. There were some V segments, including TRBV6-2 and TRBV6-3, excluded as indistinguishable.

With 60 Vbeta and 13 Jbeta primers, the PCR was carried out. TCRdb's copy holds only in-frame clones and misses some; the assay was immunoSEQ multiplex PCR. Among some 180,000 clones listed, roughly 80% were seen once. The chain is built from TRBV7-2 and TRBJ2-3; the D gene is possibly TRBD1 (6 bases). The TCR sequence derives from a man aged 40-49 years in good health and CMV-seronegative. The material sequenced was PBMCs. This CDR3 reads CASRLGAGTDTQYF. In nucleotides, the CDR3 is TGTGCCAGCAGGCTGGGGGCAGGCACAGATACGCAGTATTTT. Drawing the rest from reference TRBV7-2 and TRBJ2-3, the complete variable domain is GAGVSQSPSNKVTEKGKDVELRCDPISGHTALYWYRQSLGQGLEFLIYFQGNSAPDKSGLPSDRFSAERTGGSVSTLTIQRTQQEDSAVYLCASRLGAGTDTQYFGPGTRLTVL.